Below, 5 T cell receptor beta chains from the same sample are listed, as sequenced in a study of Ad26.COV2.S vaccination and SARS-CoV-2 variants. Treatment described: 15 to 20 received Ad26.COV2.S at low or high dose, single or two shots; 5 received placebo; per-sample allocation not given. Each sample was drawn 63 days after the first injection (of vaccine or placebo). Generated by immunoSEQ multiplex PCR, the TCRdb table keeps only in-frame clones and is missing some. Among a few hundred thousand clones listed, approximately 83% were seen once. Sequences were derived from peripheral blood, sampled in a trial of Ad26.COV2.S vaccine versus placebo. The receptors stem from a person aged 18-65 years who received the Ad26.COV2.S COVID-19 vaccine or a placebo.

This chain uses TRBV3-1 (or the pseudogene TRBV3-2) with TRBJ1-2; unclear D gene. Germline-derived CDR1 and CDR2 are LGHDT and YNNKEL (reference sequence). The CDR3 length is 13 residues. The V and J ends lost 6 bases and 10 bases respectively, with 18 bases between them. The chain's CDR3 is CASSPRSRSVYTF. Written as DNA, the CDR3 is TGTGCCAGCAGTCCAAGATCACGATCGGTCTACACCTTC.

V gene TRBV5-6 combines with J gene TRBJ1-2; TRBD1 is a possible D gene (6 bases). The CDR3 extends over 12 amino acids. Trimming removed 0 bases at V and 8 bases at J, with 8 bases between. Looked up from germline, CDR1 is SGHDT and CDR2 is YYEEEE. The CDR3 DNA reads as TGTGCCAGCAGCTTGGGGACAGTCGGCTACACCTTC. Its protein is CASSLGTVGYTF. The full variable domain, its missing parts supplied by reference TRBV5-6 and TRBJ1-2, is DAGVTQSPTHLIKTRGQQVTLRCSPKSGHDTVSWYQQALGQGPQFIFQYYEEEERQRGNFPDRFSGHQFPNYSSELNVNALLLGDSALYLCASSLGTVGYTFGSGTRLTVV.

V and J are TRBV6-4 and TRBJ1-1; D is undetermined. Germline values: CDR1 MRHNA, CDR2 SNTAGT. Trimming stripped 0 bases from V and 4 bases from J, with 9 bases between. The CDR3 is made up of 14 amino acids. The CDR3 reads CASSDSPWGTEAFF. CDR3 sequence (DNA): TGTGCCAGCAGTGACTCGCCCTGGGGCACTGAAGCTTTCTTT.

There are a few counts of this clone. V and J are TRBV19 and TRBJ1-2; D uncertain. The ends were cut back, 8 bases at V and 3 bases at J, with 7 bases in the middle. This CDR3 has 11 amino acids. From germline, CDR1 is LNHDA and CDR2 SQIVND (reference sequence). The CDR3 protein is CASAQYYGYTF. The CDR3 DNA follows: TGTGCCAGTGCCCAGTACTATGGCTACACCTTC.

The V call is TRBV6-4, the J call TRBJ2-1; the D gene is possibly TRBD2 (7 bases). This CDR3 comprises 15 residues. Trimming removed 2 bases at V and 8 bases at J, with 16 bases between. Germline loops: CDR1 MRHNA, CDR2 SNTAGT. In DNA form, the CDR3 reads TGTGCCAGCAGTGACGGCGGGGGCGCCTGGCATGAGCAGTTCTTC. Translation: CASSDGGGAWHEQFF.